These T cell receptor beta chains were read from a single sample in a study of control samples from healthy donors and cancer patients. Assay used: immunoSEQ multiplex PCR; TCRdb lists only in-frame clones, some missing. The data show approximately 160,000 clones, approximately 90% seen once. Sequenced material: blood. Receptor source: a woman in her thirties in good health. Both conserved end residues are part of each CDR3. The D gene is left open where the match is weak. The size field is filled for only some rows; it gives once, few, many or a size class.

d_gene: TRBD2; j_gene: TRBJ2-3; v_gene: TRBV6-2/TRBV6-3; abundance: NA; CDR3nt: TGTGCCAGCACCCCAGAGGGAGCGGGAGTGACAGATACGCAGTATTTT; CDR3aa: CASTPEGAGVTDTQYF
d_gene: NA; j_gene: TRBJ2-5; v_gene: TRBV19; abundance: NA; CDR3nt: TGTGCCAGTAGTATCCAGGCCCAAGAGACCCAGTACTTC; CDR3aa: CASSIQAQETQYF
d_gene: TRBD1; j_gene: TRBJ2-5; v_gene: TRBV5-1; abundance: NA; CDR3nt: TGCGCCAGCAGCTTGGGGGACAGGCGCGAGACCCAGTACTTC; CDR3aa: CASSLGDRRETQYF
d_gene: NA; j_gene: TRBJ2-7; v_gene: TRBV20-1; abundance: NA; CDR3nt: TGCAGTGCTAGTCACAGGACCTTCTACGAGCAGTACTTC; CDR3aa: CSASHRTFYEQYF
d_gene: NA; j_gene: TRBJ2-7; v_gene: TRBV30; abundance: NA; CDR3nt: TGTGCCTGGAGTGGCGGGAGTAGGGGGACCTACGAGCAGTACTTC; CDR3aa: CAWSGGSRGTYEQYF
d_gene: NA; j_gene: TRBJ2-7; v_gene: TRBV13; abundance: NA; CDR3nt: TGTGCCAGCAGCGCGCAACCTTCCTACGAGCAGTACTTC; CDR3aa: CASSAQPSYEQYF
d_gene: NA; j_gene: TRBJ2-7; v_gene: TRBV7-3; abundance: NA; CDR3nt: TGTGCCAGCAGCCTCAGAAGGGGAGTCTACGAGCAGTACTTC; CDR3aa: CASSLRRGVYEQYF
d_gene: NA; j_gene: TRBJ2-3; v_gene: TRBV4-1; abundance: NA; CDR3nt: TGCGCCAGCAGCCAAGATCTCACAGATACGCAGTATTTT; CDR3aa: CASSQDLTDTQYF
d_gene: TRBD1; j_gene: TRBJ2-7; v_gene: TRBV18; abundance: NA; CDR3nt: TGTGCCAGCTCTGCCGGGACAGGGGGGCGCGAGCAGTACTTC; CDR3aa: CASSAGTGGREQYF
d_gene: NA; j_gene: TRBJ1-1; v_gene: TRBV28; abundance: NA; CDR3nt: TGTGCCACCAGGGGAGTCGGCACTGAAGCTTTCTTT; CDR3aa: CATRGVGTEAFF
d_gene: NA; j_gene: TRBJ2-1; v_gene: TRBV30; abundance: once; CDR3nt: TGTGCCTGGGAGGGAGGAGGGGGGCCCTACAATGAGCAGTTCTTC; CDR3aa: CAWEGGGGPYNEQFF
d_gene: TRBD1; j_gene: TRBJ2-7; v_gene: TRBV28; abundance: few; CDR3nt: TGTGCCAGCAGTTTACAATGGGACAGCCCCTACGAGCAGTACTTC; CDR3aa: CASSLQWDSPYEQYF
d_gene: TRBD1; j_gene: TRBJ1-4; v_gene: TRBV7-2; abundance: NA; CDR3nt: TGTGCCAGCAGCGTAGACAGGGATGAAAAACTGTTTTTT; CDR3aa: CASSVDRDEKLFF
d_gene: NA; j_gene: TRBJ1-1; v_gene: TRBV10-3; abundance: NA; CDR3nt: TGTGCCATCAGGCCGGCAGGGTTGAACACTGAAGCTTTCTTT; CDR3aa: CAIRPAGLNTEAFF
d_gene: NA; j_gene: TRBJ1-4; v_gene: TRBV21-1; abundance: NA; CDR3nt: TGTGCCAGCAGCAACACAGGGTGGGGGAATGAAAAACTGTTTTTT; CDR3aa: CASSNTGWGNEKLFF
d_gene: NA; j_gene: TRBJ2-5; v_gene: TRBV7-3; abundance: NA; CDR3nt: TGTGCCAGCAGTCGCGACCAGGAGGGGACCCAGTACTTC; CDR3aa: CASSRDQEGTQYF
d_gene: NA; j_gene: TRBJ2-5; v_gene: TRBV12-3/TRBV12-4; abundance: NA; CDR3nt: NA; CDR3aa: CASSFLETQYF
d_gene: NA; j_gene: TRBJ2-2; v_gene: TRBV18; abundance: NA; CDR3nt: TGTGCCAGCTCACCACCCGTGGACAGAAACACCGGGGAGCTGTTTTTT; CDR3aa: CASSPPVDRNTGELFF
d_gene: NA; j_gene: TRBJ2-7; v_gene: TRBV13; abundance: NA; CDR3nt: TGTGCCAGCAGCTTTCTCCAGGGAAACTCCTACGAGCAGTACTTC; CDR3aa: CASSFLQGNSYEQYF
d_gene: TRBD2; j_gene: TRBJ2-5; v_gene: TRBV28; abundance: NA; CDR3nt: TGTGCCAGCAGTTCAGCGGGGGAGTACCAAGAGACCCAGTACTTC; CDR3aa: CASSSAGEYQETQYF
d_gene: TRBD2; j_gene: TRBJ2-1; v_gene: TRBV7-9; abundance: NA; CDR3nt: TGTGCCAGCAGCCAGCCACTAGCGGGAGAAACCCATGAGCAGTTCTTC; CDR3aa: CASSQPLAGETHEQFF
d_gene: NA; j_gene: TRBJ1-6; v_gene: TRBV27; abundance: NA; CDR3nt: TGTGCCAGCACGACGGGGGATTCACCCCTCCACTTT; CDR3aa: CASTTGDSPLHF
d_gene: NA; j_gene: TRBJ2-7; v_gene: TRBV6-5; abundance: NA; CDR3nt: TGTGCCAGCAGTTACTCCGGGCCAGCCTACGAGCAGTACTTC; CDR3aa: CASSYSGPAYEQYF
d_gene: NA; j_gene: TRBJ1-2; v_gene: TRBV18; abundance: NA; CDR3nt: TGTGCCAGCTCACCACAGTCCGGGAGCTATGGCTACACCTTC; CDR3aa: CASSPQSGSYGYTF
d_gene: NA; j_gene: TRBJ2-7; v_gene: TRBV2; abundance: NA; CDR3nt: TGTGCCAGCAGTGAAGTGTGGACGCTAGACTACGAGCAGTACTTC; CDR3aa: CASSEVWTLDYEQYF
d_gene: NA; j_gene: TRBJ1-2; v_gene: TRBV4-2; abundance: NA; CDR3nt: TGTGCCAGCAGCCAATTCAGCCCTGTAGGCTATGGCTACACCTTC; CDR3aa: CASSQFSPVGYGYTF
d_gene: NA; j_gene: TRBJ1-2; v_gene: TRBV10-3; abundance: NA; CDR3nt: TGTGCCAACCGGGGCCAGTCGACTAGCTATGGCTACACCTTC; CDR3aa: CANRGQSTSYGYTF
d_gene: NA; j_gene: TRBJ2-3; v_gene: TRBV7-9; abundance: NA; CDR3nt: TGTGCCAGCAGCACCGACAGCACAGATACGCAGTATTTT; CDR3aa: CASSTDSTDTQYF
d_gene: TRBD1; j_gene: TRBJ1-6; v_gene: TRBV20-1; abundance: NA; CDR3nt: TGCAGTGCTAGTTGGACAGGGGGGTATCGGGGATATAATTCACCCCTCCACTTT; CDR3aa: CSASWTGGYRGYNSPLHF